The 16 T cell receptor beta chains listed next were all sequenced from one sample in a study of metastatic and nonmetastatic thyroid tumors. TCRdb reprocessed the PCR reads using MiXCR. The sample contains 50,000 to 70,000 clones, under 5% of which appear only once. All patients reached thyroid surgery having received no treatment beforehand. The sequenced material came from blood. These TCRs come from a female donor with papillary thyroid cancer or a benign thyroid nodule (not recorded which). Some clones in this sample may be carry-over from other donors' samples.

This clone was observed many times. The genes are TRBV6-1 and TRBJ2-7; 8 bases fit TRBD1. The CDR3 spans 15 residues. CDR1 MNHNS and CDR2 SASEGT come from the germline V gene. With 5 bases clipped from V and 2 bases from J, the junction kept 8 bases outside the gene matches. CDR3: CASSWTTGVAYEQYF. Here the CDR3 DNA reads TGTGCCAGCAGTTGGACGACAGGGGTCGCCTACGAGCAGTACTTC.

The V call is TRBV2, the J call TRBJ1-5; D perhaps matches TRBD1 (5 bases). V was trimmed by 1 base and J by 0 bases, leaving 13 bases between them. The CDR3 covers 17 residues. Germline CDR1 and CDR2: SNHLY and FYNNEI. CDR3 DNA: TGTGCCAGCAGTGAAGACCGGGACGGAAATAGCAATCAGCCCCAGCATTTT. Translated: CASSEDRDGNSNQPQHF.

On this clone: Given a much more abundant clone one base away, this may be a read error. This chain joins TRBV30 and TRBJ2-3; D ambiguous. In germline, CDR1 is GTSNPN, CDR2 SVGIG (reference sequence). This CDR3 contains 13 residues. Trimming stripped 0 bases from V and 3 bases from J, with 7 bases between. CDR3 nucleotides: TGTGCCTGGAGTGTAATTAGAACAGATACGCAGTATTTT. Amino acids: CAWSVIRTDTQYF.

This clone was observed a handful of times. A clone one base away is much larger, so this may be a read error. The CDR3 here is CASIDVRTSGRRGYTQYF. CDR3 sequence (DNA): TGCGCCAGCATTGACGTTCGAACGAGCGGGAGAAGAGGCTATACGCAGTATTTT. This chain links TRBV5-1 with TRBJ2-3; 8 bases map to TRBD2. CDR1 is SGHRS and CDR2 is YFSETQ in the germline V gene. V lost 6 bases and J lost 7; bases outside the gene matches: 22. The CDR3 spans 18 residues.

The CDR3 DNA follows: TGTGCCAGCAGTGACACGAGCCTCTCGGGAGGAAGGTACGAGCAGTACTTC. This sequence encodes CASSDTSLSGGRYEQYF. The rearrangement links TRBV6-1 to TRBJ2-7, with TRBD2 matching over 7 bases. Germline CDR1 MNHNS, CDR2 SASEGT. After removal of 3 bases from V and 4 bases from J, the junction contained 15 bases not matched to a gene. This CDR3 comprises 17 residues.

The table lists this clone with many counts. CDR3 nucleotide sequence: TGTGCCAGTAGCCTCATTGGGGGACTAACTTTGAACACCGGGGAGCTGTTTTTT. This codes for CASSLIGGLTLNTGELFF. The chain is built from TRBV19 and TRBJ2-2; 7 bases agree with TRBD2. V lost 6 bases to trimming and J lost 1 base; unmatched junction nucleotides: 14. The germline V gene has CDR1 LNHDA and CDR2 SQIVND (reference sequence). This CDR3 has 18 amino acids. Complete variable domain (other parts from reference TRBV19 and TRBJ2-2): DGGITQSPKYLFRKEGQNVTLSCEQNLNHDAMYWYRQDPGQGLRLIYYSQIVNDFQKGDIAEGYSVSREKKESFPLTVTSAQKNPTAFYLCASSLIGGLTLNTGELFFGEGSRLTVL.

This clone has ten or more counts. The chain joins TRBV20-1 to TRBJ2-2, with TRBD2 matching over 9 bases. The CDR3 runs to 17 residues. Germline assignment: CDR1 DFQATT and CDR2 SNEGSKA (reference sequence). J gave up 4 bases and V 6 bases, and 15 bases lay outside the gene matches. CDR3 sequence reads: CSAQPGLAQFRTGELFF. Written as DNA, the CDR3 is TGCAGTGCCCAACCGGGACTAGCTCAGTTTCGCACCGGGGAGCTGTTTTTT.

This sequence joins TRBV5-1 and TRBJ1-2; D is uncertain. This CDR3 spans 14 amino acids. V dropped 0 bases and J dropped 1 base, with 7 bases sitting between them. Germline V CDR1 and CDR2: SGHRS, YFSETQ. As DNA, the CDR3 is TGCGCCAGCAGCTTGGTACAATTTAACTATGGCTACACCTTC. It yields the protein CASSLVQFNYGYTF.

The sample holds many counts of this clone. The chain combines TRBV12-5 with TRBJ2-5; possibly TRBD2 for D (7 bases). The CDR3 loop spans 16 amino acids. CDR1 and CDR2 (germline): LGHNT, FRNRAP. V was pared by 0 bases and J by 5 bases, with 16 bases between. The CDR3 coding sequence is TGTGCTAGTGGTTTGGTAGGGGGGGGCGGAATGGAGACCCAGTACTTC. Protein: CASGLVGGGGMETQYF.

This clone was counted a few times. The rearrangement joins TRBV4-2 to TRBJ2-7; D ambiguous. The germline gives CDR1 LGHNA, CDR2 YNFKEQ. This CDR3 spans 16 amino acids. Trimming took off 2 bases at V and 2 bases at J, with 16 bases between the two ends. The CDR3 spells CASSQNVAASPYEQYF. The CDR3 coding sequence is TGTGCCAGCAGCCAAAATGTGGCAGCGAGCCCCTACGAGCAGTACTTC.

This clone appeared many times. The chain is built from TRBV10-1 and TRBJ2-1; 12 bases fit TRBD2. The length of the CDR3 is 17 residues. V dropped 3 bases and J dropped 1; count of bases not matched to a gene: 4. Germline V gene data show CDR1 as WNHNN and CDR2 as SYGVQD (reference sequence). CDR3 protein: CASSDSGLAGSYNEQFF. CDR3 bases: TGCGCCAGCAGTGATTCGGGACTAGCGGGTTCCTACAATGAGCAGTTCTTC.

There are a few counts of this clone. The chain uses TRBV6-2 or TRBV6-3 and TRBJ2-7, with D perhaps assigned TRBD1 or TRBD2 (6 bases each). This CDR3 has 13 amino acids. V shed 7 bases and J shed 8 bases, with 18 bases lying between them. Germline CDR1 reads MNHEY; CDR2 reads SVGEGT. CDR3 residues: CASTQLGGGQQYV. CDR3 bases: TGTGCCAGCACTCAATTAGGGGGAGGACAGCAGTACGTC.

Many counts were recorded for this clone. The V call is TRBV5-6, the J call TRBJ1-4; D is perhaps TRBD1 (5 bases). The CDR3 spans 14 residues. Germline CDR1 SGHDT, CDR2 YYEEEE. Trimming shortened V by 0 bases and J by 4 bases, and 7 bases separated the two germline ends. CDR3 nucleotides: TGTGCCAGCAGCTTGGGGGACGGTAATGAAAAACTGTTTTTT. Translation: CASSLGDGNEKLFF.

This clone was seen only a few times. J is TRBJ1-1 and V is TRBV30; tentatively, D is TRBD1 (6 bases). V lost 3 bases to trimming and J lost 10 bases, with 12 bases between them. Looked up from germline, CDR1 is GTSNPN and CDR2 is SVGIG (reference sequence). The CDR3 length is 11 residues. The CDR3 is CAWSSGTPAFF. The CDR3 DNA reads TGTGCCTGGAGCTCCGGGACACCAGCTTTCTTT.

This clone was seen many times. The J gene is TRBJ1-1, the V gene TRBV20-1; TRBD1 might be the D (6 bases). V lost 0 bases, J lost 4 bases, and 12 bases lay in between. This CDR3 comprises 14 residues. CDR1 and CDR2 from the germline V gene are DFQATT and SNEGSKA (reference sequence). The DNA for the CDR3 is TGCAGTGCTAGAGAGGGGAAGGGGGGCACTGAAGCTTTCTTT. The encoded protein is CSAREGKGGTEAFF.

This clone was seen at least ten times. The chain uses TRBV15 and TRBJ2-5; maybe TRBD1 (6 bases). V was trimmed by 1 base and J by 5 bases, leaving 14 bases between them. Germline assignment: CDR1 LNHNV and CDR2 YYDKDF (reference sequence). This CDR3 contains 15 residues. The CDR3 region is CATSRVTGGRETQYF. The DNA of the CDR3 is TGTGCCACCAGCAGAGTGACAGGAGGACGGGAGACCCAGTACTTC. Full variable domain (rest looked up from reference TRBV15 and TRBJ2-5): DAMVIQNPRYQVTQFGKPVTLSCSQTLNHNVMYWYQQKSSQAPKLLFHYYDKDFNNEADTPDNFQSRRPNTSFCFLDIRSPGLGDTAMYLCATSRVTGGRETQYFGPGTRLLVL.